This T cell receptor (beta chain) was sequenced for a study of T cells in women clearing cervical HPV infection. Study at large: Control women cleared a single incident HPV16 infection within 12 months. The study's findings and limits: It is unknown whether associations predate infection; no effector/memory or HPV-specific sorting.

About this clone itself: What it recognizes is unknown. With the read ending 3 residues before the CDR3 end, the germline J gene is used to fill in that end.

The CDR3 loop spans 13 amino acids. Trimming cost V 8 bases and J 3 bases; bases outside gene matches: 4. Germline V gene lookup returns CDR1 LNHDA and CDR2 SQIVND (reference sequence). TCR beta CDR3 amplified by multiplex PCR from about 1200 ng genomic DNA. Libraries were prepared by immunoSEQ multiplex PCR; TCRdb keeps only in-frame clonotypes and omits some of them. The sample data list roughly 34,000 clones. This TCR derives from a woman aged 18 to 75 with a cervical HPV16 infection that either progressed to CIN3+ or cleared (not recorded which). This rearrangement joins TRBV19 to TRBJ2-7, with 10 nucleotides matching TRBD1. Input material: blood buffy coat. The DNA read from the CDR3 is TGTGCCAGTTACGGGACAGGGGACTACGAG. Its protein product is CASYGTGDYE. The entire CDR3 is CASYGTGDYEQYF. Combining the CDR3 with reference TRBV19 and TRBJ2-7 gives the whole variable domain DGGITQSPKYLFRKEGQNVTLSCEQNLNHDAMYWYRQDPGQGLRLIYYSQIVNDFQKGDIAEGYSVSREKKESFPLTVTSAQKNPTAFYLCASYGTGDYEQYFGPGTRLTVT.